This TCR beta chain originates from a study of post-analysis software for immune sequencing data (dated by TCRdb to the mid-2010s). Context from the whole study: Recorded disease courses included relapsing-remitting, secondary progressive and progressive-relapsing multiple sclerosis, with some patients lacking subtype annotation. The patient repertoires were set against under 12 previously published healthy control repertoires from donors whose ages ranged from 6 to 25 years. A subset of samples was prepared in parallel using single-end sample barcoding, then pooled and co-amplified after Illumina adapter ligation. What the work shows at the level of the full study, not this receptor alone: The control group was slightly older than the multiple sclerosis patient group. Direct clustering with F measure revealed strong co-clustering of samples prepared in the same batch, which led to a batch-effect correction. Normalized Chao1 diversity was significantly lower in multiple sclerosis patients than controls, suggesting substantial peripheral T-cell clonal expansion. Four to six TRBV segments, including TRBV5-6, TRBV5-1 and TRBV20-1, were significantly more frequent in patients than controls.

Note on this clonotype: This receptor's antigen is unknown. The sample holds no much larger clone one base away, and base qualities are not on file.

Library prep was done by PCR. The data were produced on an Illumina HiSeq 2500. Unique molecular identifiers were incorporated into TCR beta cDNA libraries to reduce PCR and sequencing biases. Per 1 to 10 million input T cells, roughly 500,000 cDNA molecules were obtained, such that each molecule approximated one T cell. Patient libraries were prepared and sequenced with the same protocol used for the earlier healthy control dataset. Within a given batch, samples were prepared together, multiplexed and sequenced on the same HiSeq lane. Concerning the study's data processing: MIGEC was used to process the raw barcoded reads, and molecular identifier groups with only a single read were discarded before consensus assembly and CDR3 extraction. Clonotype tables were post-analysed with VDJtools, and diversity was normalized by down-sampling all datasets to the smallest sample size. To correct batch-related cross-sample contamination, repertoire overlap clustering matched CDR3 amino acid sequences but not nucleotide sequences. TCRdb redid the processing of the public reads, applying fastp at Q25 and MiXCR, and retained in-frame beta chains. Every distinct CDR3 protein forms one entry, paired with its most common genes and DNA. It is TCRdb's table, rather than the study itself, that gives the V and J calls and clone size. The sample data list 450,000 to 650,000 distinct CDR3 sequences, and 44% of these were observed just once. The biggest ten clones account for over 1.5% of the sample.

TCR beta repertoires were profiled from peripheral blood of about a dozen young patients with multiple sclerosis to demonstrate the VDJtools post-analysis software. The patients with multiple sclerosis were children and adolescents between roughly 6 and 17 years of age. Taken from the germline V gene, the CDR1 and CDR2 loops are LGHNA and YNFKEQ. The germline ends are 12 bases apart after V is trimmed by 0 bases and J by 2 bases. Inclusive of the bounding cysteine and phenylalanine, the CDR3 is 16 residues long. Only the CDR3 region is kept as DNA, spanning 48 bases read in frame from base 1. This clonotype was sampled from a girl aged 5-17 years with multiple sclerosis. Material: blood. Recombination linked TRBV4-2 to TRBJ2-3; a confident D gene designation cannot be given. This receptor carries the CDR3 CASSQEVRTPTDTQYF. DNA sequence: TGTGCCAGCAGCCAAGAAGTACGTACTCCCACAGATACGCAGTATTTT.